This record looks at one T cell receptor (beta chain) sequence and its context. Its antigen is unknown. Clones were read by immunoSEQ multiplex PCR, and TCRdb kept only the in-frame ones, dropping some. The sample has hundreds of thousands of clones; approximately 94% are singletons. This entry belongs to a study of T cell responses to AZD1222 COVID-19 vaccine. Trimming took 0 bases from V and 8 from J, leaving 5 bases between them. Germline V gives CDR1 SNHLY, CDR2 FYNNEI. The CDR3 is 12 residues long. Study results and limitations: Unmutated variant regions are reportedly targeted by nearly half of spike-specific TCRs. White British donors predominated, females outnumbered males, and clonal diversity was possibly underestimated.

This TCR derives from an adult who received the AZD1222 COVID-19 vaccine. Sequencing used peripheral blood, obtained 28 days after the second AZD1222 dose. J is TRBJ1-5 and V is TRBV2; D call uncertain. CDR3 DNA sequence: TGTGCCAGCAGTGAAGCGTTGAAGCCCCAGCATTTT. This translates into CASSEALKPQHF.